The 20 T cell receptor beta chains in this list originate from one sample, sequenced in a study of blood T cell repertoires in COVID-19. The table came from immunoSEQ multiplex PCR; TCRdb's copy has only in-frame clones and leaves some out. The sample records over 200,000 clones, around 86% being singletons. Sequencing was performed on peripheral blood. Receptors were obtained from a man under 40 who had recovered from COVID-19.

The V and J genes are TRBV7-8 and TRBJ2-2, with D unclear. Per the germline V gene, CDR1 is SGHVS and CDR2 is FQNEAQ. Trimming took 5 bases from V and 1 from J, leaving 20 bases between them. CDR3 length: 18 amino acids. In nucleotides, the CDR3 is TGTGCCAGCAGCACAAGCCCGACTCAGCGAGGGAACACCGGGGAGCTGTTTTTT. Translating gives CASSTSPTQRGNTGELFF.

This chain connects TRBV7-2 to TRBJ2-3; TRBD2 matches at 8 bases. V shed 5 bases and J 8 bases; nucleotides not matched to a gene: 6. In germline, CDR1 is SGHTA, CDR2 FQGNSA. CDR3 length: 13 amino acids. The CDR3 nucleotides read TGTGCCAGCAGCCCAGGACGGGAGGGTACGCAGTATTTT. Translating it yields CASSPGREGTQYF.

The CDR3 loop reads CASSLGGDYGYTF. CDR3 nucleotides: TGTGCCAGCAGCTTAGGCGGGGACTATGGCTACACCTTC. V gene TRBV7-9 combines with J gene TRBJ1-2; no firm D call. Looked up from germline, CDR1 is SEHNR and CDR2 is FQNEAQ (reference sequence). This CDR3 spans 13 amino acids. With 1 base removed from V and 3 bases from J, the gap between germline ends came to 6 bases.

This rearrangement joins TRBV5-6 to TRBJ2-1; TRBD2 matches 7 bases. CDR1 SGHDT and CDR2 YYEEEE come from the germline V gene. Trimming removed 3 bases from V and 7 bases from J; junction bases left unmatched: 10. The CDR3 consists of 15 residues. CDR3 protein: CASSSGSGGFNEQFF. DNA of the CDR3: TGTGCCAGCAGCTCGGGATCGGGGGGTTTTAATGAGCAGTTCTTC.

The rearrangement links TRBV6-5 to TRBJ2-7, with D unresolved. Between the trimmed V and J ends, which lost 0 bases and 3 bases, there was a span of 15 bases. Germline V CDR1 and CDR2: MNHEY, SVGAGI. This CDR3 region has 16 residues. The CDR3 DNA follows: TGTGCCAGCAGTTACTCTGGGCCGCCGGCCAGCTACGAGCAGTACTTC. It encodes CASSYSGPPASYEQYF.

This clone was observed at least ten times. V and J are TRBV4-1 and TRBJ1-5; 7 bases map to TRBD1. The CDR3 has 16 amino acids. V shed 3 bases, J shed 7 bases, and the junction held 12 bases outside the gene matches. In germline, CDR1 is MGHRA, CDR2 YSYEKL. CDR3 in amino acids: CASSQDPGGQGQPQHF. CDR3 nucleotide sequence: TGCGCCAGCAGCCAGGATCCAGGGGGGCAGGGGCAGCCCCAGCATTTT.

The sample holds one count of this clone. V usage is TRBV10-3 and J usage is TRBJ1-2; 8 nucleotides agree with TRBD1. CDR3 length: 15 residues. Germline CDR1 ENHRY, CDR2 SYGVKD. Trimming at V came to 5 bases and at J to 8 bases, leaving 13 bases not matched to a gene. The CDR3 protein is CAISTLTQGARGYTF. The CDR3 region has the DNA TGTGCCATCAGTACATTAACCCAGGGGGCGCGGGGCTACACCTTC.

CDR3 bases: TGTGCCAGCAGCCTAGGGCGGGACAGGCTTTACTACGAGCAGTACTTC. Encoded protein: CASSLGRDRLYYEQYF. The chain links TRBV7-8 to TRBJ2-7; 8 bases align to TRBD1. Germline loops: CDR1 SGHVS, CDR2 FQNEAQ. J gave up 3 bases and V 5 bases, and 12 bases lay outside the gene matches. The CDR3 covers 16 residues. The full variable domain, with the rest looked up from reference TRBV7-8 and TRBJ2-7, is GAGVSQSPRYKVAKRGQDVALRCDPISGHVSLFWYQQALGQGPEFLTYFQNEAQLDKSGLPSDRFFAERPEGSVSTLKIQRTQQEDSAVYLCASSLGRDRLYYEQYFGPGTRLTVT.

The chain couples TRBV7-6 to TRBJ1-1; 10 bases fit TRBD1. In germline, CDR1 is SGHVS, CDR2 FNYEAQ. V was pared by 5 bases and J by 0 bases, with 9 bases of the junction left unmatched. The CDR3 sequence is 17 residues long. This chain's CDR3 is CASSPRTGGWLNTEAFF. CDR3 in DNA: TGTGCCAGCAGCCCACGGACAGGGGGTTGGTTGAACACTGAAGCTTTCTTT.

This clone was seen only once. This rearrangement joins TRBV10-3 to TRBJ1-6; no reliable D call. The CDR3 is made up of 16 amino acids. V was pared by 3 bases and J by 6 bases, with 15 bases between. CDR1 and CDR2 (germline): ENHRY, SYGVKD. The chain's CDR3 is CAISDTALRVNSPLHF. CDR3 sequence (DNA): TGTGCCATCAGTGACACCGCATTACGAGTTAATTCACCCCTCCACTTT.

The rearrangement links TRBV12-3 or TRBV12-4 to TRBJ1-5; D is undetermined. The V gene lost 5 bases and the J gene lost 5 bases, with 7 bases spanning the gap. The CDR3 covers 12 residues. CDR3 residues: CASSPHHQPQHF. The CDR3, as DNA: TGTGCCAGCAGTCCACACCATCAGCCCCAGCATTTT.

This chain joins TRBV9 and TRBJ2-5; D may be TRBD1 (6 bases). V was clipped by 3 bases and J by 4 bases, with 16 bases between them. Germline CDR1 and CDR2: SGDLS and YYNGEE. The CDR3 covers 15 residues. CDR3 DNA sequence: TGTGCCAGCAGCGGAATAACAGGGAATGGAGAGACCCAGTACTTC. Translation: CASSGITGNGETQYF.

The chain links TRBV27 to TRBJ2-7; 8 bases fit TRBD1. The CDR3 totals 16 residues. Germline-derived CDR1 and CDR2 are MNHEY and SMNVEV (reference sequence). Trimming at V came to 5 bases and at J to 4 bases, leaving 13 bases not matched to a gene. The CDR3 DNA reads TGTGCCAGCAGTCAGACAGGGGTCATATACGCTTACGAGCAGTACTTC. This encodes CASSQTGVIYAYEQYF.

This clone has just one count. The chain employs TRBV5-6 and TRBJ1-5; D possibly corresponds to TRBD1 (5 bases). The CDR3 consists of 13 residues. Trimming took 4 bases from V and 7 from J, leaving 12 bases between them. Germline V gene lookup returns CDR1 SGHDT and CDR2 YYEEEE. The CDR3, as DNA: TGTGCCAGCAGCCTTGGGGGGGGACAGCCCCAGCATTTT. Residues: CASSLGGGQPQHF.

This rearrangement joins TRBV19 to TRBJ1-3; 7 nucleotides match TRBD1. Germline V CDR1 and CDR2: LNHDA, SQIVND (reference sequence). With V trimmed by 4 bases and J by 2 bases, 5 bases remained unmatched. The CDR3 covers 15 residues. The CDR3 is CASSTSTGTGNTIYF. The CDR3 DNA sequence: TGTGCCAGTAGTACCTCGACAGGGACTGGAAACACCATATATTTT.

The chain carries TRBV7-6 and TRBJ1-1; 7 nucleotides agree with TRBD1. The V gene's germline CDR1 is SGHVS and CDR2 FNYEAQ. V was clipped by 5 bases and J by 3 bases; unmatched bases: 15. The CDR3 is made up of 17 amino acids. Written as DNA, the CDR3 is TGTGCCAGCAGCCTTTCTCGGATAACAAGGGGGCACACTGAAGCTTTCTTT. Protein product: CASSLSRITRGHTEAFF.

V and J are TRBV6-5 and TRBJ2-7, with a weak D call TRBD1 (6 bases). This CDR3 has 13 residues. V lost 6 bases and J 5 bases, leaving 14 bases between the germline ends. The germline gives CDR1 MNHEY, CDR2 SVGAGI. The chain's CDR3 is CASRSTGSDEQYF. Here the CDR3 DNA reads TGTGCCAGCAGATCAACAGGGTCGGACGAGCAGTACTTC.

CDR3 DNA: TGTGCCAGCAGCCAAGATGAACTCCGGGGGACCTACGAGCAGTACTTC. The encoded protein is CASSQDELRGTYEQYF. The V call is TRBV4-2, the J call TRBJ2-7, with a tentative D call TRBD2 (6 bases). The CDR3 length is 16 residues. From germline, CDR1 is LGHNA and CDR2 YNFKEQ. Between the trimmed V and J ends, which lost 0 bases and 2 bases, there was a span of 14 bases.

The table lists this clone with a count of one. The CDR3 DNA sequence: TGTGCCAGCTCACCGGATGGGCAGGGTCATGGCTACACCTTC. This translates into CASSPDGQGHGYTF. The rearrangement joins TRBV18 to TRBJ1-2, with TRBD1 as a possible D gene (5 bases). The ends were cut back, 3 bases at V and 6 bases at J, with 14 bases in the middle. The V gene's germline CDR1 is KGHSH and CDR2 LQKENI. The CDR3 is made up of 14 amino acids.

The CDR3 region is CSVRESNQPQHF. CDR3 in DNA: TGCAGCGTTAGGGAGAGCAATCAGCCCCAGCATTTT. The rearrangement joins TRBV29-1 to TRBJ1-5; D is undetermined. In germline, CDR1 is SQVTM, CDR2 ANQGSEA. The length of the CDR3 is 12 residues. V shed 5 bases and J shed 1 base, with 6 bases lying between them.